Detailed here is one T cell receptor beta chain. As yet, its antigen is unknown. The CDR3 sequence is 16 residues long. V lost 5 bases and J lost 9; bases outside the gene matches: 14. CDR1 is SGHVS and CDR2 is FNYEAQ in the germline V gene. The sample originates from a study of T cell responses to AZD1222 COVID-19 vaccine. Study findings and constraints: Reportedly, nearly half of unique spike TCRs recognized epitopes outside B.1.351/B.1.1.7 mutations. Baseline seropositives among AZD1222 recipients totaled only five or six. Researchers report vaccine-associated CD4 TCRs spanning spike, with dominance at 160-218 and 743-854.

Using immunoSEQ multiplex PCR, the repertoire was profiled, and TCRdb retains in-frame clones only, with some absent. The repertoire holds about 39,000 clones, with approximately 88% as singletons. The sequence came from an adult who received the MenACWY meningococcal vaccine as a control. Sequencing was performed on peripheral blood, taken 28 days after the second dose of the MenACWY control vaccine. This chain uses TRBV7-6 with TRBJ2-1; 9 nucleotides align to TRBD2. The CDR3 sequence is CASSRTGTSPGGEQFF. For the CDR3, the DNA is TGTGCCAGCAGCCGAACCGGGACTAGCCCGGGCGGTGAGCAGTTCTTC.